The clone carrying this TCR beta chain showed up just a few times. These data belong to a study of T-cell reconstitution after alpha-beta-depleted transplantation in children. V lost 1 base, J lost 6 bases, and 19 bases lay in between. This CDR3 is 16 amino acids long. From germline, CDR1 is SGHVS and CDR2 FNYEAQ. TCRbeta library preparation incorporated unique molecular identifiers. TCRdb re-called the PCR reads through MiXCR, storing one row per CDR3 protein. The table includes around 440,000 distinct CDR3 sequences, about 17% detected once. The rearrangement links TRBV7-6 to TRBJ2-7; possibly TRBD2 for D (6 bases). Source: PBMCs, mostly from graft donor cells, taken 360 days after TCRalphabeta/CD19-depleted stem cell transplant. The sequence was collected from a boy younger than two who had a stem cell transplant for Wiskott-Aldrich syndrome, so the T cells may come from the graft donor. The CDR3 sequence: CASSLGRAGRLGEQYF. The CDR3 nucleotides are TGTGCCAGCAGCTTAGGGAGGGCAGGGAGGTTGGGCGAGCAGTACTTC.